This passage covers 18 T cell receptor beta chains from one sample sequenced in a study of blood T cell repertoires in COVID-19. Sequencing used immunoSEQ multiplex PCR; TCRdb keeps in-frame clones, though not all of them. This table has 260,000 or so clones, 88% appearing once. Sequenced input: PBMCs or T cells enriched from blood (not recorded which). The receptors were sampled from a woman in her forties with acute COVID-19.

The chain uses TRBV30 and TRBJ1-2, with D possibly being TRBD1 (5 bases). Germline CDR1 reads GTSNPN; CDR2 reads SVGIG (reference sequence). This CDR3 is 17 amino acids long. Trimming cost V 3 bases and J 0 bases, with 20 bases left between them. The CDR3 loop is CAWSGGEGEMANYGYTF. In DNA form, the CDR3 reads TGTGCCTGGAGCGGGGGGGAAGGGGAAATGGCTAACTATGGCTACACCTTC.

This rearrangement joins TRBV14 to TRBJ2-5; D gene unclear. Trimming took 3 bases from V and 1 from J, leaving 12 bases between them. CDR1 and CDR2 (germline): SGHDN, FVKESK. The CDR3 spans 15 residues. The CDR3: CASSHGYSRQETQYF. The CDR3 DNA is TGTGCCAGCAGCCATGGGTACAGTCGCCAAGAGACCCAGTACTTC. Variable domain in full (rest from reference TRBV14 and TRBJ2-5): EAGVTQFPSHSVIEKGQTVTLRCDPISGHDNLYWYRRVMGKEIKFLLHFVKESKQDESGMPNNRFLAERTGGTYSTLKVQPAELEDSGVYFCASSHGYSRQETQYFGPGTRLLVL.

The rearrangement joins TRBV5-1 to TRBJ2-1, with 9 bases matching TRBD2. The germline CDR1 and CDR2 sequences are SGHRS and YFSETQ. V lost 0 bases to trimming and J lost 4 bases; unmatched junction nucleotides: 8. The CDR3 is made up of 17 amino acids. The CDR3 reads CASSLGDLAGPYNEQFF. CDR3 nucleotides: TGCGCCAGCAGCTTGGGGGATCTAGCGGGACCTTACAATGAGCAGTTCTTC.

J is TRBJ2-7 and V is TRBV2, with TRBD2 matching over 10 bases. Losses at the gene ends were 5 bases for V and 5 bases for J; bases not matched to a gene: 6. The CDR3 covers 14 residues. Germline lookup yields CDR1 SNHLY and CDR2 FYNNEI. The CDR3 DNA reads as TGTGCCAGCAGTCCTAGCGGGAGTTCCGACGAGCAGTACTTC. This encodes CASSPSGSSDEQYF.

The chain employs TRBV30 and TRBJ1-1; 12 positions agree with TRBD1. With V trimmed by 3 bases and J by 4 bases, 9 bases remained unmatched. CDR3 length: 16 residues. Germline-derived CDR1 and CDR2 are GTSNPN and SVGIG (reference sequence). The DNA of the CDR3 is TGTGCCTGGAGCGGTCCCGGGACAGGGGGCCGCACTGAAGCTTTCTTT. Translated, it gives CAWSGPGTGGRTEAFF.

This chain links TRBV3-1 (or the pseudogene TRBV3-2) with TRBJ1-1; the match to TRBD1 covers 7 bases. The germline V gene has CDR1 LGHDT and CDR2 YNNKEL (reference sequence). The J segment lost 1 base and the V segment lost 4 bases, leaving 3 bases of the junction unmatched. This CDR3 spans 14 amino acids. The CDR3 spells CASSPGGWNTEAFF. DNA of the CDR3: TGTGCCAGCAGCCCAGGGGGGTGGAACACTGAAGCTTTCTTT.

The rearrangement links TRBV14 to TRBJ1-6, with 7 bases matching TRBD1. The trim removed 0 bases at V and 6 bases at J, leaving 2 bases unmatched. CDR1 is SGHDN, CDR2 FVKESK, per germline. The CDR3 extends over 15 amino acids. CDR3 DNA sequence: TGTGCCAGCAGCCAAGACGGGACAGTTAATTCACCCCTCCACTTT. It specifies CASSQDGTVNSPLHF.

The CDR3 here is CASSSQRDGDNEQFF. CDR3 sequence (DNA): TGTGCCAGCAGCTCCCAGCGGGATGGGGACAATGAGCAGTTCTTC. J is TRBJ2-1 and V is TRBV11-3; 7 bases line up with TRBD2. Trimming at V came to 4 bases and at J to 5 bases, leaving 8 bases not matched to a gene. CDR1 and CDR2 from the germline V gene are SGHNT and YENEEA. This CDR3 region has 15 residues.

J is TRBJ1-1 and V is TRBV5-1; D is undetermined. Germline CDR1 and CDR2: SGHRS and YFSETQ. V gave up 4 bases and J gave up 1 base, with 11 bases separating them. The CDR3 totals 14 residues. The chain's CDR3 is CASSRVLPNTEAFF. CDR3 in DNA: TGCGCCAGCAGCAGAGTCCTACCGAACACTGAAGCTTTCTTT.

The rearrangement joins TRBV6-5 to TRBJ2-7; TRBD2 might be the D (6 bases). Trimming cost V 8 bases and J 2 bases, with 13 bases left between them. The CDR3 spans 13 residues. The germline V gene encodes CDR1 MNHEY and CDR2 SVGAGI. The CDR3 region is CASGWRGAYEQYF. DNA for the CDR3: TGTGCCAGCGGTTGGAGGGGAGCCTACGAGCAGTACTTC.

This rearrangement joins TRBV7-9 to TRBJ2-1, with 8 positions matching TRBD2. Germline V gene data show CDR1 as SEHNR and CDR2 as FQNEAQ (reference sequence). CDR3 length: 14 residues. Germline trimming cut 3 bases from V and 6 bases from J; bases unmatched to any gene: 4. The DNA of the CDR3 is TGTGCCAGCAGCTTGGGGACTAGTGTCAATGAGCAGTTCTTC. Protein product: CASSLGTSVNEQFF.

This clone was picked up one time. The J gene is TRBJ2-1, the V gene TRBV7-8; 10 bases line up with TRBD2. J gave up 7 bases and V 0 bases, and 6 bases lay outside the gene matches. CDR3 length: 16 residues. Germline loops: CDR1 SGHVS, CDR2 FQNEAQ. The CDR3 sequence is CASSLARLAGANEQFF. The CDR3 nucleotides are TGTGCCAGCAGCTTAGCGAGGCTAGCGGGAGCAAATGAGCAGTTCTTC.

This chain links TRBV2 with TRBJ2-1; a possible D gene is TRBD2 (6 bases). Between the trimmed V and J ends, which lost 3 bases and 10 bases, there was a span of 13 bases. This CDR3 is 13 amino acids long. Germline-derived CDR1 and CDR2 are SNHLY and FYNNEI. CDR3 amino acids: CASSEGGPQEQFF. The CDR3 DNA follows: TGTGCCAGCAGTGAGGGGGGTCCGCAAGAGCAGTTCTTC.

This rearrangement joins TRBV5-1 to TRBJ1-4, with TRBD1 matching over 7 bases. Germline V lookup: CDR1 SGHRS, CDR2 YFSETQ. Losses at the gene ends were 2 bases for V and 3 bases for J; bases not matched to a gene: 4. The CDR3 has 15 residues. DNA for the CDR3: TGCGCCAGCAGCTTTTACAGGGGATCTAATGAAAAACTGTTTTTT. Residues: CASSFYRGSNEKLFF.

The chain links TRBV7-2 to TRBJ2-5, with D unclear. Germline V gene sequence: CDR1 SGHTA, CDR2 FQGNSA. The V end was cut by 6 bases, the J end by 0 bases, with 8 bases between. The CDR3 runs to 13 residues. The CDR3 sequence: CASRPDNQETQYF. The DNA of the CDR3 is TGTGCCAGCAGGCCCGACAACCAAGAGACCCAGTACTTC.

This chain connects TRBV6-5 to TRBJ1-4; 11 bases line up with TRBD1. CDR3 length: 15 amino acids. Germline V gene data show CDR1 as MNHEY and CDR2 as SVGAGI. The ends lost 2 bases at V and 10 bases at J; junction bases unmatched: 6. The CDR3 DNA reads as TGTGCCAGCAGTTACGCGGGACAGGGGGATCGAAAACTGTTTTTT. It is translated as CASSYAGQGDRKLFF.

V is TRBV10-3 and J is TRBJ2-1, with 14 bases matching TRBD2. V lost 9 bases and J lost 8; bases outside the gene matches: 9. The CDR3 is 15 amino acids. Germline V gives CDR1 ENHRY, CDR2 SYGVKD. Here the CDR3 DNA reads TGTGCCATTGGGACTAGCGGGAGTCAAAAGTATGAGCAGTTCTTC. Protein product: CAIGTSGSQKYEQFF.

The gene calls are TRBV7-6 and TRBJ2-5; D is ambiguous. Germline V gene sequence: CDR1 SGHVS, CDR2 FNYEAQ. The CDR3 covers 14 residues. Trimming cost V 0 bases and J 5 bases, with 10 bases left between them. CDR3 coding DNA: TGTGCCAGCAGCTTAGCGGTAGCCGTGGAGACCCAGTACTTC. Protein sequence: CASSLAVAVETQYF.